Listed below are T cell receptor beta chains from one sample, sequenced in a study of cytomegalovirus exposure and HLA in healthy donors. Clones were sequenced by immunoSEQ multiplex PCR, and TCRdb holds only the in-frame ones, with some missing. The table records approximately 160,000 clones, roughly nine tenths of them present only once. The sample consisted of PBMCs. The origin of the receptors is a woman between 18 and 29 years old in good health and CMV-seropositive. The CDR3 runs from the conserved cysteine through the conserved F or W. A D gene is named only where the DNA matches it firmly. For some rows the clone size is stated as once, few or many, or as a class when expanded; others skip it.

NA	TRBV7-2	TRBJ2-2	TRBD1	TGTGCCAGCAGCCTCCGGGACAGGGGGCGGTCCGGGGAGCTGTTTTTT	CASSLRDRGRSGELFF
once	TRBV7-2	TRBJ2-3	NA	TGTGCCAGCAGCTTACATGCCGAGGCGGCCACAGATACGCAGTATTTT	CASSLHAEAATDTQYF
NA	TRBV4-2	TRBJ2-1	NA	TGTGCCAGCAGCCCCCAGGAGGGATCCCAAAATGAGCAGTTCTTC	CASSPQEGSQNEQFF
once	TRBV19	TRBJ2-7	TRBD1	TGTGCCAGTAGTACCCCGACTGGACAGGGGGCGAAAGAGCAGTACTTC	CASSTPTGQGAKEQYF
NA	TRBV30	TRBJ2-3	NA	TGTGCCTGGAGTGGTGGCAGGTCGACAGATACGCAGTATTTT	CAWSGGRSTDTQYF
NA	TRBV5-1	TRBJ1-4	NA	TGCGCCAGCAGCTTGGCCGGAGTGCGCGAAAAACTGTTTTTT	CASSLAGVREKLFF
NA	TRBV6-7	TRBJ2-7	TRBD1	TGTGCCAGCAGTTACCCGGACAGGCCCTACGAGCAGTACTTC	CASSYPDRPYEQYF
once	TRBV10-3	TRBJ1-5	NA	TGTGCCATCAGTGAGCAGGTTCAACAGCCCCAGCATTTT	CAISEQVQQPQHF
NA	TRBV30	TRBJ1-1	NA	TGTGCCTGGAGTCAGCCGGGACTGATAGACACTGAAGCTTTCTTT	CAWSQPGLIDTEAFF
NA	TRBV29-1	TRBJ2-3	TRBD2	TGCAGCGTTGCCCCAGGGCGGGAGAGGTCAGATACGCAGTATTTT	CSVAPGRERSDTQYF
NA	TRBV7-8	TRBJ1-2	NA	TGTGCCAGCAGCTTAAAAGTTCAGGCCTATGGCTACACCTTC	CASSLKVQAYGYTF
once	TRBV6-1	TRBJ2-7	NA	TGTGCCAGCAGCATCGCGGGGAAGCTTTACGAGCAGTACTTC	CASSIAGKLYEQYF
NA	TRBV9	TRBJ2-5	TRBD2	TGTGCCAGCAGCCGGACTAGCGAGGTGACCCAGTACTTC	CASSRTSEVTQYF
NA	TRBV10-1	TRBJ2-5	NA	TGCGCCAGCAGTGGCGGATTACAAGAGACCCAGTACTTC	CASSGGLQETQYF
NA	TRBV5-1	TRBJ2-7	TRBD2	TGCGCCAGCAGCCTACTAGCGGGAGGCCCCCCGGGGAACGAGCAGTACTTC	CASSLLAGGPPGNEQYF
NA	TRBV4-2	TRBJ1-1	NA	TGTGCCAGCAGCCAACCGGCAAGAGGACAGTTGAACACTGAAGCTTTCTTT	CASSQPARGQLNTEAFF
NA	TRBV30	TRBJ1-6	NA	TGTGCCTGGAGTTCCGCAGGGAAGTCCCTCCACTTT	CAWSSAGKSLHF
NA	TRBV5-6	TRBJ2-1	TRBD2	TGTGCCAGCAGCTTTCGGGGGAGGGCTAATGAGCAGTTCTTC	CASSFRGRANEQFF
few	TRBV7-3	TRBJ2-2	TRBD1	TGTGCCAGCAGCCCTGGGGGTACAGGGGCACGGGAGCTGTTTTTT	CASSPGGTGARELFF
NA	TRBV5-4	TRBJ1-1	NA	TGTGCCAGCAGCCTCGGAGGGGAGAACACTGAAGCTTTCTTT	CASSLGGENTEAFF
NA	TRBV30	TRBJ1-2	TRBD1	TGTGCCTGGACTCGGGGACCGAAGGGGGCCGCAAGTAACGGTGGCTACACCTTC	CAWTRGPKGAASNGGYTF
NA	TRBV6-5	TRBJ2-7	NA	TGTGCCAGCAGCCTCGAGCGGAAGAGCTCCTACGAGCAGTACTTC	CASSLERKSSYEQYF
NA	TRBV5-6	TRBJ1-2	NA	TGTGCCAGCACCCGGGACATATCAACTCCTAACTATGGCTACACCTTC	CASTRDISTPNYGYTF
NA	TRBV20-1	TRBJ2-1	NA	TGCAGTGCTCATCTAGTCTATGAGCAGTTCTTC	CSAHLVYEQFF
NA	TRBV7-9	TRBJ1-2	NA	TGTGCCAGCAGCTTAGCTGACTCCGGCTATGGCTACACCTTC	CASSLADSGYGYTF
NA	TRBV7-2	TRBJ2-1	TRBD2	TGTGCCAGCAGCTCCGGGACTAGGACCCTGCGACTTAATGAGCAGTTCTTC	CASSSGTRTLRLNEQFF
NA	TRBV5-6	TRBJ1-1	NA	TGTGCCAGCAGCTTGGCAGGGAACACTGAAGCTTTCTTT	CASSLAGNTEAFF
NA	TRBV7-9	TRBJ2-3	TRBD1	TGTGCCAGCAGATCTCGCCGGGACAGCTTCACAGATACGCAGTATTTT	CASRSRRDSFTDTQYF